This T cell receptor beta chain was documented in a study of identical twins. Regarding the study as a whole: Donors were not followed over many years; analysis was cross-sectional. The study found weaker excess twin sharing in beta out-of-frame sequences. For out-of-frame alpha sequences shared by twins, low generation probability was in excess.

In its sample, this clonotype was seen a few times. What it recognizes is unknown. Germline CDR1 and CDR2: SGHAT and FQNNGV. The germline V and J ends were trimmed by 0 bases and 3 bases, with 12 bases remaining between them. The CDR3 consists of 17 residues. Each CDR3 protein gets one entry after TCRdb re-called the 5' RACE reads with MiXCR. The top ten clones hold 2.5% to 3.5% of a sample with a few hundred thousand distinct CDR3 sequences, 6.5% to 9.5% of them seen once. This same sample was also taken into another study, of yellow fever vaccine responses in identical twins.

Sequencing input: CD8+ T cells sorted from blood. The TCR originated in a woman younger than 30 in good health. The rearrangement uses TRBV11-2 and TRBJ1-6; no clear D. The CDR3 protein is CASSLEAPGLYNSPLHF. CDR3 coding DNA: TGTGCCAGCAGCTTAGAGGCCCCCGGGCTCTATAATTCACCCCTCCACTTT. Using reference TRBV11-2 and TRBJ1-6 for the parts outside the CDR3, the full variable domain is EAGVAQSPRYKIIEKRQSVAFWCNPISGHATLYWYQQILGQGPKLLIQFQNNGVVDDSQLPKDRFSAERLKGVDSTLKIQPAKLEDSAVYLCASSLEAPGLYNSPLHFGNGTRLTVT.